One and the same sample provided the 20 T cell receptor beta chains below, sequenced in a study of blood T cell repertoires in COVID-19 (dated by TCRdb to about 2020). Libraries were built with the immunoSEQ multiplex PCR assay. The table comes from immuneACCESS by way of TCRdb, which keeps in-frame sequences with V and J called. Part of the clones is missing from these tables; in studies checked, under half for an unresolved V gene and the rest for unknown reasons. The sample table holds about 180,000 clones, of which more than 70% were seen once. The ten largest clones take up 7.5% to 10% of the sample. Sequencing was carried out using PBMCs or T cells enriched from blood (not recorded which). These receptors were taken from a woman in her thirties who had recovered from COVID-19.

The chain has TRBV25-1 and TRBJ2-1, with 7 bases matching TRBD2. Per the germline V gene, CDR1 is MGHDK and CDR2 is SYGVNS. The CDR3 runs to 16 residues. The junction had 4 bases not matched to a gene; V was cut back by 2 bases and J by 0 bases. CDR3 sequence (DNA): TGTGCCAGCAGTGAAGCAGGGAGGGGCTCCTACAATGAGCAGTTCTTC. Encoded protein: CASSEAGRGSYNEQFF.

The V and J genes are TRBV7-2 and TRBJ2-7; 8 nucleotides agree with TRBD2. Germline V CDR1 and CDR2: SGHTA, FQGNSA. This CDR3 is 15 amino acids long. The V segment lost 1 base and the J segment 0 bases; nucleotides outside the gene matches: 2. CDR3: CASSLDAGGSYEQYF. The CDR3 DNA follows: TGTGCCAGCAGCTTAGATGCGGGAGGCTCCTACGAGCAGTACTTC.

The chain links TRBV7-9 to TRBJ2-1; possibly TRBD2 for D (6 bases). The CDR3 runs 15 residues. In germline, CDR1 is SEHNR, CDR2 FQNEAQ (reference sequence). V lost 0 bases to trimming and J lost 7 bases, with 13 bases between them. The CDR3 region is CASSLARGKGNEQFF. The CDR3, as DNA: TGTGCCAGCAGCTTAGCCCGCGGGAAAGGGAATGAGCAGTTCTTC.

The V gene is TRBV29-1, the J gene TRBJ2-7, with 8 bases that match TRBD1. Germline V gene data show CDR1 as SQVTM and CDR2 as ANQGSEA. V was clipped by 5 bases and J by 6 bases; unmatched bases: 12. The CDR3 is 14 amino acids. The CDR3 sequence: CSVSETGDIGEQYF. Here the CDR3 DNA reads TGCAGCGTTTCAGAGACAGGGGACATCGGCGAGCAGTACTTC.

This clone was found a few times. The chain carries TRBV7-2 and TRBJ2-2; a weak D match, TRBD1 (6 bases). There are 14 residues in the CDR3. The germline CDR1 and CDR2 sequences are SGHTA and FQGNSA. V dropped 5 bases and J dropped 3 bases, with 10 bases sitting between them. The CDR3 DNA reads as TGTGCCAGCAGCGCCCACAGGGACACCGGGGAGCTGTTTTTT. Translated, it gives CASSAHRDTGELFF.

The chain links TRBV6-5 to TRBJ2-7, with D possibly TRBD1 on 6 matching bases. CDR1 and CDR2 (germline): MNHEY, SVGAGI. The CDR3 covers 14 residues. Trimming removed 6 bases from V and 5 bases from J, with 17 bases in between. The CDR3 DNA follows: TGTGCCAGCAGCAAGTTGACAGGTCAGAACGAGCAGTACTTC. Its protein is CASSKLTGQNEQYF.

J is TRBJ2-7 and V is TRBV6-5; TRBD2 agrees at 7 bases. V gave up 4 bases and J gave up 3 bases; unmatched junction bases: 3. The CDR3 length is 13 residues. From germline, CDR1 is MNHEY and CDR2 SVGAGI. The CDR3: CASSSGGIYEQYF. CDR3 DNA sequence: TGTGCCAGCAGTTCGGGGGGAATCTACGAGCAGTACTTC.

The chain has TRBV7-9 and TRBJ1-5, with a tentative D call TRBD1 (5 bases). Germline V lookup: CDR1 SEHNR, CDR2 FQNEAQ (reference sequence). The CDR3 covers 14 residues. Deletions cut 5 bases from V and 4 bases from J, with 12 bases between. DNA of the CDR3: TGTGCCAGCAGCCCCGACAGTACTAATCAGCCCCAGCATTTT. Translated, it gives CASSPDSTNQPQHF.

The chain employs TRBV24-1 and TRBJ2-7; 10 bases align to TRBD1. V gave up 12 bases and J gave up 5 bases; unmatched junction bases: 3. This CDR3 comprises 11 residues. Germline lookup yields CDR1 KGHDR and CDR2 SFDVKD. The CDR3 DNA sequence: TGTGCCTCGGGACAGGGGAACGAGCAGTACTTC. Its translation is CASGQGNEQYF.

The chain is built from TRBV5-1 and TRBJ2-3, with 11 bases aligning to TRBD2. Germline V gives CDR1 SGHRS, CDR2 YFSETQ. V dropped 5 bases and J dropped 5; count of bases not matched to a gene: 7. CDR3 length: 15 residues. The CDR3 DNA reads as TGCGCCAGCAGGTTAGCGGGAGGGCAGGGAGATACGCAGTATTTT. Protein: CASRLAGGQGDTQYF. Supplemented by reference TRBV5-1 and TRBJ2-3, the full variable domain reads KAGVTQTPRYLIKTRGQQVTLSCSPISGHRSVSWYQQTPGQGLQFLFEYFSETQRNKGNFPGRFSGRQFSNSRSEMNVSTLELGDSALYLCASRLAGGQGDTQYFGPGTRLTVL.

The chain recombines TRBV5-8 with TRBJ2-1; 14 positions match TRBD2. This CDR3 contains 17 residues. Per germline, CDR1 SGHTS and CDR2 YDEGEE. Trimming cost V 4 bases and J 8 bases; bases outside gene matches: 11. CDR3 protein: CASSLTGTSGRGYEQFF. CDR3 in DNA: TGTGCCAGCAGCCTAACCGGGACTAGCGGGAGAGGGTATGAGCAGTTCTTC.

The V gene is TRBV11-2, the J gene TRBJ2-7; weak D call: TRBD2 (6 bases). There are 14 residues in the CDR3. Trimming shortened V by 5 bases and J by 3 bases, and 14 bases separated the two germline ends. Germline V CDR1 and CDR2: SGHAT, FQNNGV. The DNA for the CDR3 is TGTGCCAGCAGCGAGCTAGCGTCTTTCTACGAGCAGTACTTC. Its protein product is CASSELASFYEQYF.

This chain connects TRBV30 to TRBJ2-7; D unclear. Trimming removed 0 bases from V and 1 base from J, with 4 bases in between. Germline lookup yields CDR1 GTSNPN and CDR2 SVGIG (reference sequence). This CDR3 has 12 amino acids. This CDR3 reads CAWSVYSYEQYF. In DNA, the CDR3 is TGTGCCTGGAGTGTCTATTCCTACGAGCAGTACTTC.

CDR3 residues: CATSRDPSRLGTTPNYGYTF. The CDR3 nucleotides read TGTGCCACCAGCAGAGACCCCTCGCGACTAGGGACCACACCTAACTATGGCTACACCTTC. The chain is built from TRBV15 and TRBJ1-2; a weak D match, TRBD1 (5 bases). CDR1 is LNHNV, CDR2 YYDKDF, per germline (reference sequence). V gave up 0 bases and J gave up 0 bases, with 23 bases separating them. This CDR3 contains 20 residues.

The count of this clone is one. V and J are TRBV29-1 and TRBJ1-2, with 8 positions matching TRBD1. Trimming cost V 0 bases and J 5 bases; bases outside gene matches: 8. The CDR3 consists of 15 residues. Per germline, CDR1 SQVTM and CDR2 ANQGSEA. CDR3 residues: CSVEEAQGEWYGYTF. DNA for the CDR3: TGCAGCGTTGAAGAGGCACAGGGGGAGTGGTATGGCTACACCTTC.

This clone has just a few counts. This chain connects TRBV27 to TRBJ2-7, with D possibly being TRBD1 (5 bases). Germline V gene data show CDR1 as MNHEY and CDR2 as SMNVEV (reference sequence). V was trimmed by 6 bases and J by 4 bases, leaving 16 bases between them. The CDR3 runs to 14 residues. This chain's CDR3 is CASSDLDSPYEQYF. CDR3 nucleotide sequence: TGTGCCAGCAGCGATCTAGACAGTCCTTACGAGCAGTACTTC.

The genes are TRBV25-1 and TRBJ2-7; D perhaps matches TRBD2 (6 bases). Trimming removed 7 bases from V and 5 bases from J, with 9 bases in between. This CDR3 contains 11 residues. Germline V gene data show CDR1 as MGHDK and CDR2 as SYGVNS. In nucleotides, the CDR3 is TGTGCCAGCACGGAGGGCCACGAGCAGTACTTC. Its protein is CASTEGHEQYF.

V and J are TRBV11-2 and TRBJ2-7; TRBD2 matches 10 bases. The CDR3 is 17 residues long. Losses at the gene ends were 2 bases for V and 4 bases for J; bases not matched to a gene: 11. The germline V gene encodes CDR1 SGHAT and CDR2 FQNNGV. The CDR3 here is CASSLFGLAGDTYEQYF. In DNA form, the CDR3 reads TGTGCCAGCAGCTTATTCGGGCTAGCGGGAGATACTTACGAGCAGTACTTC. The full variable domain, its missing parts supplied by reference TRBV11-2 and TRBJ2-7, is EAGVAQSPRYKIIEKRQSVAFWCNPISGHATLYWYQQILGQGPKLLIQFQNNGVVDDSQLPKDRFSAERLKGVDSTLKIQPAKLEDSAVYLCASSLFGLAGDTYEQYFGPGTRLTVT.

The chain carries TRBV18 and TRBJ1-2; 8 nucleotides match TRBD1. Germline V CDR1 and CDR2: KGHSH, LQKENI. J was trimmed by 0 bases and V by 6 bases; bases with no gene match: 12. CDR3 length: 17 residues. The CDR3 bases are TGTGCCAGCTCCCAAGGACAGGGCTCACTACCTAACTATGGCTACACCTTC. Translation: CASSQGQGSLPNYGYTF.

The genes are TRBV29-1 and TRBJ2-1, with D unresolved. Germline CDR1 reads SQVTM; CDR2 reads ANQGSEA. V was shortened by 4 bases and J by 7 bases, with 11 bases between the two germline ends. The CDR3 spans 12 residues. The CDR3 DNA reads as TGCAGCGTTGCCGAGAGTTGGAATGAGCAGTTCTTC. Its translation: CSVAESWNEQFF.